The clone carrying this T cell receptor (beta chain) was counted many times. As yet, its antigen is unknown. TCRdb analysed the 5' RACE reads with MiXCR anew, one entry per CDR3 protein. Of 500,000 to 550,000 distinct CDR3 sequences listed, more than 9.5% are singletons. The sample originates from a study of CD8 T cells in ankylosing spondylitis. General study findings and limits: From matched ankylosing spondylitis synovial fluid, disease-linked clones were reportedly recovered at significantly enriched levels. The study identified a TCR beta motif of roughly eight highly homologous variants that appeared characteristic of ankylosing spondylitis blood.

Germline-derived CDR1 and CDR2 are SQVTM and ANQGSEA. J lost 2 bases, V lost 5 bases, and 2 bases had no gene match. The CDR3 runs to 13 residues. This clonotype originated in a male donor with ankylosing spondylitis. The gene calls are TRBV29-1 and TRBJ1-1, with 10 bases matching TRBD1. Sequenced sample: blood, either unsorted or a sorted T cell fraction (not recorded which). The CDR3 region is CSVMTGGNTEAFF. The CDR3 DNA is TGCAGCGTTATGACAGGGGGCAACACTGAAGCTTTCTTT.